The 27 T cell receptor beta chains below were found in one sample sequenced in a study of regulatory T cells in long-lasting Graves disease. In building TCR beta libraries, iRepertoire HTBI primers were used together with Arm-PCR of CDR3 regions. MiXCR, run by TCRdb on the multiplex PCR reads, gives a single entry per CDR3 protein. The top ten clones hold roughly an eighth of a sample with around 400,000 distinct CDR3 sequences, around 20% of them seen once. Time point specified: persistent/refractory GD, antithyroid drugs over 5 years with positive TRAb. Construction of the TCR library relied on RNA isolated from PBMCs. Material: peripheral blood mononuclear cells (PBMCs), obtained when the disease was refractory, from a patient treated with antithyroid drugs. The receptors shown here come from a female donor with Graves disease.

For this clonotype: One base away lies a much larger clone, so this may be a sequencing read error. The J gene is TRBJ1-2, the V gene TRBV28; D might be TRBD1 (5 bases). Germline lookup yields CDR1 MDHEN and CDR2 SYDVKM. This CDR3 spans 14 amino acids. The chain's CDR3 is CASGFGANRGSYTF. For the CDR3, the DNA is TGTGCCAGCGGTTTTGGGGCCAACCGGGGGAGCTACACCTTC.

This chain links TRBV29-1 with TRBJ2-7; no reliable D call. Germline V gene lookup returns CDR1 SQVTM and CDR2 ANQGSEA. The V end was cut by 4 bases, the J end by 0 bases, with 10 bases between. This CDR3 comprises 13 residues. CDR3 coding DNA: TGCAGCGTTGTCTCGGCTAACTCCTACGAGCAGTACTTC. Encoded protein: CSVVSANSYEQYF.

This clonotype was seen a handful of times. The chain is built from TRBV6-1 and TRBJ1-6; D remains ambiguous. Germline CDR1 reads MNHNS; CDR2 reads SASEGT. V lost 4 bases and J lost 7, with 8 bases in between. The CDR3 has 13 residues. CDR3 protein: CASSAGQNSPLHF. The CDR3 coding sequence is TGTGCCAGCAGTGCGGGTCAGAATTCACCCCTCCACTTT.

This clonotype was seen at least ten times. The chain combines TRBV20-1 with TRBJ2-7; D gene unclear. The germline V gene has CDR1 DFQATT and CDR2 SNEGSKA (reference sequence). The CDR3 runs 12 residues. Trimming left V 6 bases short and J 2 bases short, with 11 bases between. This CDR3 is CSASLLAYEQYF. CDR3 in DNA: TGCAGTGCCAGTTTGTTGGCCTACGAGCAGTACTTC.

Only a few counts were recorded for this clonotype. The rearrangement links TRBV7-2 to TRBJ2-7, with 9 bases that match TRBD2. The CDR3 extends over 16 amino acids. V lost 5 bases to trimming and J lost 2 bases; unmatched junction nucleotides: 10. Germline V gene sequence: CDR1 SGHTA, CDR2 FQGNSA. The DNA for the CDR3 is TGTGCCAGCAGCACGGAACCGGGACTAGCTCCCTACGAGCAGTACTTC. Its protein product is CASSTEPGLAPYEQYF. The full variable domain, its missing parts supplied by reference TRBV7-2 and TRBJ2-7, is GAGVSQSPSNKVTEKGKDVELRCDPISGHTALYWYRQSLGQGLEFLIYFQGNSAPDKSGLPSDRFSAERTGGSVSTLTIQRTQQEDSAVYLCASSTEPGLAPYEQYFGPGTRLTVT.

This clonotype was seen a handful of times. This chain links TRBV6-2 or TRBV6-3 with TRBJ2-5; the match to TRBD2 covers 16 bases. V shed 4 bases and J 0 bases; nucleotides not matched to a gene: 8. The CDR3 covers 19 residues. The germline V gene has CDR1 MNHEY and CDR2 SVGEGT. The CDR3 DNA is TGTGCCAGCAGTTCCCCGGGACTAGCGGGAGGGAAGGACCAAGAGACCCAGTACTTC. It translates to CASSSPGLAGGKDQETQYF.

This clonotype has a count of ten or more. The chain couples TRBV20-1 to TRBJ2-5; perhaps TRBD2 as D (6 bases). V was trimmed by 2 bases and J by 2 bases, leaving 18 bases between them. CDR3 size: 16 residues. Per germline, CDR1 DFQATT and CDR2 SNEGSKA (reference sequence). The CDR3 sequence is CSARMYSGTRQETQYF. CDR3 DNA: TGCAGTGCTAGAATGTATAGCGGAACCAGACAAGAGACCCAGTACTTC.

This clonotype has just a few counts. The rearrangement uses TRBV2 and TRBJ2-1; 8 bases agree with TRBD2. Germline loops: CDR1 SNHLY, CDR2 FYNNEI. This CDR3 comprises 14 residues. V was clipped by 6 bases and J by 9 bases; unmatched bases: 10. The CDR3: CASRGTRGFGEQFF. CDR3 DNA: TGTGCCAGCAGGGGGACTAGAGGTTTTGGTGAGCAGTTCTTC.

CDR3 nucleotide sequence: TGTGCCAGCTCACCATGGGGACAGACCTACGAGCAGTACTTC. This gives the protein CASSPWGQTYEQYF. This chain connects TRBV28 to TRBJ2-7; 7 bases are shared with TRBD1. V lost 8 bases, J lost 2 bases, and 9 bases stayed unmatched. This CDR3 has 14 residues. CDR1 and CDR2 (germline): MDHEN, SYDVKM.

The chain combines TRBV3-1 with TRBJ2-7; the match to TRBD1 covers 8 bases. Germline CDR1 and CDR2: LGHDT and YNNKEL (reference sequence). Germline trimming cut 4 bases from V and 3 bases from J; bases unmatched to any gene: 8. The CDR3 covers 15 residues. This CDR3 reads CASSLGQGFGYEQYF. CDR3 sequence (DNA): TGTGCCAGCAGCCTCGGACAGGGCTTTGGCTACGAGCAGTACTTC.

This clonotype appeared a few times. This chain uses TRBV20-1 with TRBJ2-4, with D possibly being TRBD1 or TRBD2 (5 bases each). V lost 3 bases, J lost 1 base, and 13 bases lay in between. This CDR3 region has 15 residues. The germline V gene encodes CDR1 DFQATT and CDR2 SNEGSKA (reference sequence). The CDR3 DNA reads as TGCAGTGCTAGGGGGGACCCTGGGGCCAAAAACATTCAGTACTTC. It yields the protein CSARGDPGAKNIQYF.

This clonotype showed up just a few times. J is TRBJ1-2 and V is TRBV7-9, with 9 bases fitting TRBD1. Germline CDR1 SEHNR, CDR2 FQNEAQ (reference sequence). The CDR3 consists of 13 residues. V trimming: 6 bases; J trimming: 6 bases; junction bases outside the gene matches: 5. The CDR3 coding sequence is TGTGCCAGCAGAAGAACAGGGGGCGATGGCTACACCTTC. It encodes CASRRTGGDGYTF.

This clonotype was recorded once. A read error is possible here, since a much larger clone lies one base away. The V and J genes are TRBV6-2 or TRBV6-3 and TRBJ2-5; 11 bases are shared with TRBD2. V was pared by 8 bases and J by 0 bases, with 11 bases of the junction left unmatched. This CDR3 is built from 17 residues. The germline gives CDR1 MNHEY, CDR2 SVGEGT. CDR3 in DNA: TGTGCCAGCTGCAAAAGACTAGCGGGATACAACCAAGAGACCCAGTACTTC. Amino acid sequence: CASCKRLAGYNQETQYF.

Details on this clonotype: A much larger clone lies one base from this, so it may be a read error. J is TRBJ2-5 and V is TRBV6-1; 7 nucleotides line up with TRBD2. The CDR3 has 15 residues. Germline assignment: CDR1 MNHNS and CDR2 SASEGT. The CDR3 nucleotides read TGTGCCAGCAGTACGGGGGGAGGAGGGCAAGCGACCCAGTACTTC. Its translation: CASSTGGGGQATQYF.

V gene TRBV12-3 or TRBV12-4 combines with J gene TRBJ2-1, with 8 bases identical to TRBD1. After removal of 2 bases from V and 4 bases from J, the junction contained 10 bases not matched to a gene. This CDR3 is 17 amino acids long. CDR3 protein: CASSLKGRDRRYNEQFF. CDR3 bases: TGTGCCAGCAGTTTAAAGGGGCGGGACAGGCGTTACAATGAGCAGTTCTTC.

The chain employs TRBV2 and TRBJ2-1; D remains unclear. The CDR3 extends over 11 amino acids. Germline assignment: CDR1 SNHLY and CDR2 FYNNEI. Trimming took off 7 bases at V and 6 bases at J, with 7 bases between the two ends. The DNA of the CDR3 is TGTGCCAGCATTAGCCCCAATGAGCAGTTCTTC. This gives the protein CASISPNEQFF.

This clonotype was seen a few times. The gene calls are TRBV6-2 or TRBV6-3 and TRBJ2-7, with 8 bases matching TRBD1. Germline V lookup: CDR1 MNHEY, CDR2 SVGEGT. V dropped 6 bases and J dropped 11; count of bases not matched to a gene: 3. There are 10 residues in the CDR3. CDR3 amino acids: CASSSTGEYF. CDR3 coding DNA: TGTGCCAGCAGCTCGACAGGGGAGTACTTC.

This clonotype was recorded a few times. The chain uses TRBV5-1 and TRBJ2-5, with a weak D call TRBD1 (5 bases). CDR3 size: 15 residues. The germline gives CDR1 SGHRS, CDR2 YFSETQ. The V gene lost 0 bases and the J gene lost 0 bases, with 9 bases spanning the gap. The CDR3 sequence is CASSLVAQDQETQYF. The CDR3 DNA follows: TGCGCCAGCAGCTTGGTGGCACAGGACCAAGAGACCCAGTACTTC.

At least ten counts were recorded for this clonotype. The CDR3 nucleotides read TGTGCCAGCAGCAGCGGACAGCTAGCCAAAAACATTCAGTACTTC. Its translation: CASSSGQLAKNIQYF. J is TRBJ2-4 and V is TRBV28; D possibly corresponds to TRBD1 (6 bases). The CDR3 loop spans 15 amino acids. From germline, CDR1 is MDHEN and CDR2 SYDVKM. Trimming cost V 6 bases and J 0 bases, with 12 bases left between them.

Ten or more counts support this clonotype. No DNA is shown, since the ends of the CDR3 on it are uncertain; the CDR3 is the one TCRdb lists. The CDR3 here is CASSTSAGPQNTGELFF. J is TRBJ2-2 and V is TRBV12-3 or TRBV12-4; TRBD1 is taken as the D call from the table, unchecked against the DNA. The CDR3 region is 17 residues in length, termini included.

This clonotype showed up many times. This chain connects TRBV11-2 to TRBJ2-7; D remains ambiguous. The germline CDR1 and CDR2 sequences are SGHAT and FQNNGV. V dropped 2 bases and J dropped 2 bases, with 7 bases sitting between them. This CDR3 contains 13 residues. This CDR3 reads CASSLSMAYEQYF. The CDR3 DNA follows: TGTGCCAGCAGCTTAAGTATGGCCTACGAGCAGTACTTC.

This clonotype was recorded a few times. V is TRBV6-2 or TRBV6-3 and J is TRBJ1-5; D uncertain. There are 12 residues in the CDR3. Trimming took off 9 bases at V and 3 bases at J, with 9 bases between the two ends. Germline CDR1 and CDR2: MNHEY and SVGEGT. The CDR3, as DNA: TGTGCCAGTGGCAGGTACAATCAGCCCCAGCATTTT. The encoded protein is CASGRYNQPQHF.

The chain recombines TRBV5-1 with TRBJ2-1, with TRBD2 identical over 8 bases. CDR3 length: 15 amino acids. The V gene's germline CDR1 is SGHRS and CDR2 YFSETQ. The ends lost 0 bases at V and 7 bases at J; junction bases unmatched: 6. The CDR3 DNA reads TGCGCCAGCAGCTTGGCCCCGGGACTAGAAAATGAGCAGTTCTTC. Protein sequence: CASSLAPGLENEQFF.

The chain is built from TRBV5-1 and TRBJ2-1; D is undetermined. V lost 0 bases and J 7 bases, leaving 5 bases between the germline ends. This CDR3 contains 12 residues. CDR1 SGHRS and CDR2 YFSETQ come from the germline V gene. This CDR3 reads CASSLGINEQFF. The CDR3 DNA is TGCGCCAGCAGCTTGGGTATAAATGAGCAGTTCTTC.

This clonotype occurred many times. The gene calls are TRBV20-1 and TRBJ2-4; the D gene is possibly TRBD1 (5 bases). Germline V CDR1 and CDR2: DFQATT, SNEGSKA (reference sequence). The CDR3 has 14 amino acids. With 5 bases removed from V and 0 bases from J, the gap between germline ends came to 11 bases. In DNA, the CDR3 is TGCAGTGCTCACCAGGGATTAGCCAAAAACATTCAGTACTTC. Encoded protein: CSAHQGLAKNIQYF.

This clonotype appeared a few times. This sequence joins TRBV7-9 and TRBJ2-5; 10 bases map to TRBD2. CDR3 size: 15 residues. The ends lost 6 bases at V and 4 bases at J; junction bases unmatched: 8. Germline V gene sequence: CDR1 SEHNR, CDR2 FQNEAQ (reference sequence). The CDR3 spells CASRYGTSETETQYF. CDR3 DNA: TGTGCCAGCAGATACGGGACTAGCGAAACAGAGACCCAGTACTTC.

In this sample, this clonotype turned up many times. The chain is built from TRBV12-3 or TRBV12-4 and TRBJ2-1; 7 nucleotides match TRBD1. J gave up 10 bases and V 5 bases, and 8 bases lay outside the gene matches. The CDR3 covers 13 residues. CDR3 loop: CASSRDRANEQFF. In DNA, the CDR3 is TGTGCCAGCAGTCGTGACAGGGCCAACGAGCAGTTCTTC.